The 27 T cell receptor beta chains given below trace back to one sample, sequenced in a study of spatial heterogeneity in lung cancer (dated by TCRdb to between 2018 and 2021). Libraries were made using 5' RACE. The data were produced on a NextSeq 500. TCRdb cleaned the public reads at Q25 with fastp, built clones with MiXCR and kept in-frame beta chains. CDR3 protein duplicates are merged, each entry listing the most common genes and DNA. The sample data list 12,000 to 15,000 distinct CDR3 sequences, and 7.9% of these were observed just once. Jointly, the top ten make up 33% of the sample. Interpreted using the paper, the time point label stands for: sample taken at primary tumor resection. Whole RNA extracted from tumor and nontumor lung tissue, or from cryopreserved PBMC samples, was used for TCR sequencing without cell sorting. Sequenced here: PBMCs, sampled at surgery. Source of these receptors: a female donor with early-stage non-small cell lung cancer.

This clonotype was seen repeatedly, ten times or more. The V call is TRBV7-2, the J call TRBJ2-2; D is unresolved. The CDR3 has 14 amino acids. Germline assignment: CDR1 SGHTA and CDR2 FQGNSA. V was pared by 1 base and J by 1 base, with 4 bases between. The CDR3 DNA is TGTGCCAGCAGCTTAGGTCGGAACACCGGGGAGCTGTTTTTT. Its translation is CASSLGRNTGELFF.

This clonotype has at least ten counts. The chain couples TRBV7-2 to TRBJ1-6; D is possibly TRBD1 (6 bases). The CDR3 loop spans 16 amino acids. Germline CDR1 and CDR2: SGHTA and FQGNSA. V gave up 3 bases and J gave up 5 bases, with 14 bases separating them. The CDR3 DNA reads TGTGCCAGCAGCTTGGACTACCGACAGGATAATTCACCCCTCCACTTT. Amino acids: CASSLDYRQDNSPLHF.

This clonotype has just a few counts. This rearrangement joins TRBV6-2 or TRBV6-3 to TRBJ2-7; no clear D gene. Trimming took 2 bases from V and 3 from J, leaving 5 bases between them. The CDR3 runs to 12 residues. Per germline, CDR1 MNHEY and CDR2 SVGEGT. CDR3 sequence (DNA): TGTGCCAGCAGTTACGAAGGCTACGAGCAGTACTTC. It yields the protein CASSYEGYEQYF.

This clonotype was recorded at least ten times. The rearrangement uses TRBV7-2 and TRBJ2-5; D possibly corresponds to TRBD2 (5 bases). CDR3 size: 12 residues. V gave up 5 bases and J gave up 5 bases, with 9 bases separating them. Germline CDR1 is SGHTA and CDR2 is FQGNSA. The CDR3 here is CASSARGETQYF. CDR3 sequence (DNA): TGTGCCAGCAGCGCCAGAGGGGAGACCCAGTACTTC.

In its sample, this clonotype was seen many times. The CDR3 region is CASSPRTRNTGELFF. Here the CDR3 DNA reads TGTGCCAGCAGCCCCCGGACTAGAAACACCGGGGAGCTGTTTTTT. The chain links TRBV7-2 to TRBJ2-2; 7 nucleotides align to TRBD2. Trimming cost V 5 bases and J 2 bases; bases outside gene matches: 5. Germline values: CDR1 SGHTA, CDR2 FQGNSA. CDR3 length equals 15 residues.

This clonotype was found many times. The chain employs TRBV19 and TRBJ2-1; D tentatively reads TRBD1 or TRBD2 (5 bases each). Trimming left V 3 bases short and J 1 base short, with 13 bases between. The germline CDR1 and CDR2 sequences are LNHDA and SQIVND (reference sequence). CDR3 length: 16 residues. The CDR3 bases are TGTGCCAGTAGTATCATGAGGGCAGGGTCCTACAATGAGCAGTTCTTC. Protein: CASSIMRAGSYNEQFF. The full variable domain, with the rest looked up from reference TRBV19 and TRBJ2-1, is DGGITQSPKYLFRKEGQNVTLSCEQNLNHDAMYWYRQDPGQGLRLIYYSQIVNDFQKGDIAEGYSVSREKKESFPLTVTSAQKNPTAFYLCASSIMRAGSYNEQFFGPGTRLTVL.

The table lists this clonotype with a few counts. The chain carries TRBV12-3 or TRBV12-4 and TRBJ2-1; D remains unclear. The V end was cut by 2 bases, the J end by 6 bases, with 14 bases between. The CDR3 loop spans 15 amino acids. The CDR3 reads CASSLPGVRANEQFF. CDR3 sequence (DNA): TGTGCCAGCAGTTTACCCGGAGTCCGGGCCAATGAGCAGTTCTTC.

This clonotype came up a few times. The chain joins TRBV7-2 to TRBJ2-1, with 10 bases fitting TRBD2. The ends lost 6 bases at V and 6 bases at J; junction bases unmatched: 11. CDR3 length: 16 amino acids. Per the germline V gene, CDR1 is SGHTA and CDR2 is FQGNSA. The CDR3 reads CASRSPGLASSNEQFF. As DNA, the CDR3 is TGTGCCAGCAGATCCCCGGGACTAGCGTCGTCCAATGAGCAGTTCTTC.

This clonotype was recorded at least ten times. The CDR3 is CASSVQGPQDGTQYF. The DNA of the CDR3 is TGTGCCAGCTCAGTACAGGGACCGCAAGATGGGACCCAGTACTTC. The V and J genes are TRBV18 and TRBJ2-5, with D possibly being TRBD1 (6 bases). The CDR3 spans 15 residues. From germline, CDR1 is KGHSH and CDR2 LQKENI. Trimming pared 5 bases from V and 7 bases from J, leaving 20 bases between.

CDR3 loop: CASSSWGTINNEQFF. The DNA for the CDR3 is TGTGCCAGCAGCTCTTGGGGGACTATAAACAATGAGCAGTTCTTC. This chain uses TRBV28 with TRBJ2-1; 7 bases line up with TRBD2. The V and J ends lost 6 bases and 5 bases, in that order; junction bases with no gene match: 10. Germline CDR1 reads MDHEN; CDR2 reads SYDVKM. This CDR3 is built from 15 residues.

This clonotype was picked up many times. This chain uses TRBV19 with TRBJ2-2; D might be TRBD1 (5 bases). The germline gives CDR1 LNHDA, CDR2 SQIVND (reference sequence). The CDR3 is 13 residues long. V was cut by 4 bases and J by 4 bases, with 7 bases left in between. In nucleotides, the CDR3 is TGTGCCAGTAGTACGACAGTCACCGGGGAGCTGTTTTTT. This codes for CASSTTVTGELFF.

This clonotype was recorded at least ten times. The chain carries TRBV2 and TRBJ2-5; D is possibly TRBD1 or TRBD2 (5 bases each). V was cut by 6 bases and J by 4 bases, with 9 bases left in between. CDR1 and CDR2 from the germline V gene are SNHLY and FYNNEI. The CDR3 covers 12 residues. CDR3 nucleotides: TGTGCCAGCAGGTGGGGGAGAGAGACCCAGTACTTC. Translated, it gives CASRWGRETQYF.

This clonotype showed up just a few times. V and J are TRBV20-1 and TRBJ1-6, with 9 bases that match TRBD1. The V gene end was trimmed by 4 bases and the J gene end by 10 bases; junction bases not matched to a gene: 11. CDR3 size: 15 residues. Germline CDR1 is DFQATT and CDR2 is SNEGSKA (reference sequence). The CDR3 sequence is CSAISPGQGKSPLHF. CDR3 nucleotides: TGCAGTGCTATCTCCCCGGGACAGGGAAAGTCACCCCTCCACTTT.

This clonotype was recorded at least ten times. The chain employs TRBV12-3 or TRBV12-4 and TRBJ1-1; D gene uncertain. With 3 bases removed from V and 4 bases from J, the gap between germline ends came to 3 bases. The CDR3 is 11 residues long. The CDR3 region is CASSFGTEAFF. The DNA of the CDR3 is TGTGCCAGCAGTTTCGGCACTGAAGCTTTCTTT.

This clonotype showed up many times. The rearrangement links TRBV28 to TRBJ1-1; 7 bases map to TRBD1. This CDR3 contains 12 residues. Trimming removed 6 bases from V and 7 bases from J; junction bases left unmatched: 5. Per the germline V gene, CDR1 is MDHEN and CDR2 is SYDVKM. The CDR3 region has the DNA TGTGCCAGCAGCCAGGGGGTACTTGAAGCTTTCTTT. Its protein is CASSQGVLEAFF.

In its sample, this clonotype was seen many times. The J gene is TRBJ2-7, the V gene TRBV29-1; the D gene is possibly TRBD1 (6 bases). Germline lookup yields CDR1 SQVTM and CDR2 ANQGSEA. The CDR3 has 12 residues. Trimming took 6 bases from V and 2 from J, leaving 11 bases between them. This CDR3 is CSVVQGTYEQYF. DNA of the CDR3: TGCAGCGTCGTACAGGGAACCTACGAGCAGTACTTC.

The table lists this clonotype with many counts. This sequence joins TRBV6-1 and TRBJ2-7; no definite D call. V gave up 1 base and J gave up 3 bases, with 13 bases separating them. CDR1 and CDR2 from the germline V gene are MNHNS and SASEGT. There are 15 residues in the CDR3. This CDR3 is CASSEVDKSNYEQYF. Written as DNA, the CDR3 is TGTGCCAGCAGTGAAGTCGATAAGAGTAACTACGAGCAGTACTTC.

This clonotype has a count of ten or more. The V gene is TRBV4-2, the J gene TRBJ1-4; maybe TRBD1 (6 bases). Per germline, CDR1 LGHNA and CDR2 YNFKEQ. Between the trimmed V and J ends, which lost 4 bases and 0 bases, there was a span of 9 bases. This CDR3 region has 15 residues. The CDR3 DNA reads as TGTGCCAGCAGCCGAGACAGGACAACTAATGAAAAACTGTTTTTT. Residues: CASSRDRTTNEKLFF.

By share, this clonotype ranks as medium-sized. The chain carries TRBV6-2 or TRBV6-3 and TRBJ2-7, with 7 bases that match TRBD2. CDR3 length: 16 residues. The germline gives CDR1 MNHEY, CDR2 SVGEGT. V was pared by 5 bases and J by 4 bases, with 14 bases of the junction left unmatched. CDR3 loop: CASSKLARGLAYEQYF. CDR3 bases: TGTGCCAGCAGTAAACTAGCGCGCGGTCTTGCATACGAGCAGTACTTC.

The sample holds many counts of this clonotype. The chain uses TRBV3-1 and TRBJ2-7, with D hard to call. V was shortened by 0 bases and J by 4 bases, with 13 bases between the two germline ends. Germline V gene lookup returns CDR1 LGHDT and CDR2 YNNKEL (reference sequence). The CDR3 is made up of 15 amino acids. In DNA, the CDR3 is TGTGCCAGCAGCCAAGAAGGGAAGGGATGGTACGAGCAGTACTTC. It translates to CASSQEGKGWYEQYF.

This clonotype has ten or more counts. This chain uses TRBV12-3 or TRBV12-4 with TRBJ2-2; 7 bases fit TRBD1. Trimming at V came to 5 bases and at J to 2 bases, leaving 8 bases not matched to a gene. The CDR3 consists of 16 residues. The CDR3 loop reads CASSLSGGRNTGELFF. CDR3 bases: TGTGCCAGCAGTCTCTCAGGGGGACGAAACACCGGGGAGCTGTTTTTT.

This clonotype was counted at least ten times. The rearrangement joins TRBV10-2 to TRBJ1-5; 10 bases match TRBD1. The CDR3 runs to 16 residues. Germline V lookup: CDR1 WSHSY, CDR2 SAAADI. Trimming removed 1 base from V and 6 bases from J; junction bases left unmatched: 6. CDR3: CASSEFPGQGSQPQHF. CDR3 nucleotide sequence: TGCGCCAGCAGTGAGTTTCCGGGACAGGGGAGTCAGCCCCAGCATTTT.

This chain's CDR3 is CASSLPSRGPTSYEQYF. CDR3 in DNA: TGTGCCAGCAGTTTACCCAGCAGGGGCCCTACTTCCTACGAGCAGTACTTC. The chain carries TRBV28 and TRBJ2-7; perhaps TRBD1 as D (6 bases). The CDR3 runs to 17 residues. The V end was cut by 2 bases, the J end by 1 base, with 18 bases between. Germline CDR1 is MDHEN and CDR2 is SYDVKM.

This clonotype was counted between two and nine times. The chain has TRBV3-1 and TRBJ2-2; D is unclear. Trimming cost V 0 bases and J 1 base, with 3 bases left between them. Germline V gene sequence: CDR1 LGHDT, CDR2 YNNKEL (reference sequence). This CDR3 is built from 14 residues. For the CDR3, the DNA is TGTGCCAGCAGCCAAGAGCGGAACACCGGGGAGCTGTTTTTT. It is translated as CASSQERNTGELFF.

This clonotype has ten or more counts. The V and J genes are TRBV5-1 and TRBJ1-4; the D is unclear. The germline V gene has CDR1 SGHRS and CDR2 YFSETQ. Trimming stripped 0 bases from V and 6 bases from J, with 6 bases between. CDR3 size: 13 residues. Here the CDR3 reads CASSLGGDEKLFF. CDR3 bases: TGCGCCAGCAGCTTGGGGGGTGATGAAAAACTGTTTTTT.

This chain uses TRBV12-3 or TRBV12-4 with TRBJ1-5; D is unclear. The CDR3 sequence is 12 residues long. Trimming removed 4 bases from V and 6 bases from J, with 7 bases in between. The CDR3 reads CASSSSGQPQHF. The CDR3 DNA follows: TGTGCCAGCAGTTCGAGCGGTCAGCCCCAGCATTTT.

This clonotype came up many times. This chain uses TRBV20-1 with TRBJ2-5, with TRBD2 matching 13 bases. Germline CDR1 reads DFQATT; CDR2 reads SNEGSKA (reference sequence). The CDR3 extends over 18 amino acids. Trimming at V came to 6 bases and at J to 0 bases, leaving 13 bases not matched to a gene. CDR3: CSARTSGRRLRYQETQYF. DNA of the CDR3: TGCAGTGCAAGGACTAGCGGGAGACGGCTTAGGTACCAAGAGACCCAGTACTTC.